These 17 T cell receptor beta chains came from one sample sequenced in a study of graft-versus-host responses after intestinal transplantation. Libraries were prepared by immunoSEQ multiplex PCR; TCRdb keeps only in-frame clonotypes and omits some of them. The sample consists of over 75,000 clones, 85% to 90% of them appearing once. Antigen specificity for these receptors is unknown. Sequencing was performed on unstimulated CD4+ T cells sorted from spleen or lymph node cells, taken before intestinal transplant. Every receptor here comes from a human donor who received an intestinal transplant.

The chain joins TRBV2 to TRBJ2-7, with 7 bases fitting TRBD2. J was trimmed by 0 bases and V by 0 bases; bases with no gene match: 2. Germline CDR1 reads SNHLY; CDR2 reads FYNNEI. This CDR3 is 15 amino acids long. Here the CDR3 DNA reads TGTGCCAGCAGTGAAGCGGGGAGGGGCTCCTACGAGCAGTACTTC. Translation: CASSEAGRGSYEQYF.

The genes are TRBV28 and TRBJ1-4; a possible D gene is TRBD1 (5 bases). The CDR3 is 16 residues long. CDR1 is MDHEN and CDR2 is SYDVKM in the germline V gene. Trimming removed 7 bases at V and 1 base at J, with 16 bases between. CDR3 DNA sequence: TGTGCCAGCACTCCCGCACCGGGGGTAACTAATGAAAAACTGTTTTTT. It specifies CASTPAPGVTNEKLFF.

This clone was found once. This rearrangement joins TRBV5-4 to TRBJ2-3; 10 nucleotides line up with TRBD2. V lost 5 bases and J lost 2; bases outside the gene matches: 8. The CDR3 is 16 residues long. Germline values: CDR1 SGHNT, CDR2 YYREEE (reference sequence). CDR3 loop: CASSPSGGGYTDTQYF. CDR3 DNA sequence: TGTGCCAGCAGTCCCAGCGGGGGGGGATACACAGATACGCAGTATTTT.

The chain couples TRBV6-5 to TRBJ2-5; 9 positions agree with TRBD2. The germline CDR1 and CDR2 sequences are MNHEY and SVGAGI. The CDR3 is 15 amino acids. With V trimmed by 2 bases and J by 3 bases, 4 bases remained unmatched. The CDR3 spells CASSYAGGPEETQYF. As DNA, the CDR3 is TGTGCCAGCAGTTACGCGGGAGGGCCAGAAGAGACCCAGTACTTC.

This chain links TRBV18 with TRBJ2-7; D gene uncertain. The CDR3 loop spans 13 amino acids. Germline CDR1 reads KGHSH; CDR2 reads LQKENI. The germline V and J ends were trimmed by 3 bases and 1 base, with 7 bases remaining between them. The CDR3 sequence: CASSPVGSYEQYF. CDR3 DNA sequence: TGTGCCAGCTCACCGGTCGGGTCCTACGAGCAGTACTTC.

V and J are TRBV11-2 and TRBJ1-2, with D possibly matching TRBD1 (5 bases). In germline, CDR1 is SGHAT, CDR2 FQNNGV. Deletions cut 5 bases from V and 4 bases from J, with 14 bases between. The CDR3 runs to 14 residues. The CDR3 DNA reads as TGTGCCAGCAGCCCTGACGGGGGACCCTATGGCTACACCTTC. This translates into CASSPDGGPYGYTF.

This chain connects TRBV14 to TRBJ1-1; perhaps TRBD1 as D (5 bases). The CDR3 contains 13 residues. The V gene lost 4 bases and the J gene lost 2 bases, with 8 bases spanning the gap. Germline CDR1 and CDR2: SGHDN and FVKESK. The CDR3 is CASSRQGNTEAFF. CDR3 sequence (DNA): TGTGCCAGCAGCCGCCAGGGTAACACTGAAGCTTTCTTT.

The V gene is TRBV30, the J gene TRBJ1-2; tentative D call: TRBD1 (5 bases). Germline lookup yields CDR1 GTSNPN and CDR2 SVGIG (reference sequence). The length of the CDR3 is 15 residues. The V end was cut by 3 bases, the J end by 6 bases, with 20 bases between. The CDR3 sequence is CAWSANRIIRDGYTF. DNA of the CDR3: TGTGCCTGGAGCGCAAACAGGATTATACGAGATGGCTACACCTTC.

The chain joins TRBV5-1 to TRBJ2-5; TRBD1 agrees at 8 bases. The CDR3 is 15 residues long. Trimming took 0 bases from V and 5 from J; bases not matched to a gene: 6. Germline V CDR1 and CDR2: SGHRS, YFSETQ. The CDR3 protein is CASSLGDRNFETQYF. CDR3 nucleotide sequence: TGCGCCAGCAGCTTGGGGGACAGGAATTTTGAGACCCAGTACTTC.

This chain joins TRBV19 and TRBJ2-7; D ambiguous. This CDR3 is 14 amino acids long. From germline, CDR1 is LNHDA and CDR2 SQIVND (reference sequence). V lost 1 base and J 2 bases, leaving 9 bases between the germline ends. Here the CDR3 DNA reads TGTGCCAGTAGTATAGCAGCAGGTCCCTACGAGCAGTACTTC. Translation gives CASSIAAGPYEQYF.

This clone was observed a handful of times. This sequence joins TRBV21-1 and TRBJ1-4; the DNA was not used to check the table's D call, TRBD1. TRBV21-1 is termed a pseudogene. The CDR3 consists of 16 residues. CDR3 region: CASSKLQGQGGEKLFF. The CDR3 DNA reads TGTGCCAGCAGCAAATTACAGGGACAGGGCGGTGAAAAACTGTTTTTT.

The chain couples TRBV7-8 to TRBJ2-2, with TRBD2 matching 9 bases. V lost 3 bases and J lost 1; bases outside the gene matches: 3. CDR1 and CDR2 (germline): SGHVS, FQNEAQ. This CDR3 is 16 amino acids long. The CDR3, as DNA: TGTGCCAGCAGCTTTCGAGCGGGAGGGAACACCGGGGAGCTGTTTTTT. It translates to CASSFRAGGNTGELFF.

CDR3 protein: CASSVDRGSYGYTF. The CDR3 nucleotides read TGTGCCAGCAGCGTAGACAGGGGATCGTATGGCTACACCTTC. V usage is TRBV9 and J usage is TRBJ1-2; 7 bases align to TRBD1. The CDR3 is made up of 14 amino acids. Unmatched junction bases numbered 4, after V lost 0 bases and J lost 5 bases. CDR1 SGDLS and CDR2 YYNGEE come from the germline V gene.

The J gene is TRBJ2-1, the V gene TRBV28, with a tentative D call TRBD2 (6 bases). In germline, CDR1 is MDHEN, CDR2 SYDVKM. This CDR3 has 14 residues. Trimming left V 5 bases short and J 2 bases short, with 10 bases between. CDR3 amino acids: CASSQTSPYNEQFF. CDR3 DNA sequence: TGTGCCAGCAGTCAGACTAGTCCCTACAATGAGCAGTTCTTC. Looking up the rest from reference TRBV28 and TRBJ2-1 gives the full variable domain: DVKVTQSSRYLVKRTGEKVFLECVQDMDHENMFWYRQDPGLGLRLIYFSYDVKMKEKGDIPEGYSVSREKKERFSLILESASTNQTSMYLCASSQTSPYNEQFFGPGTRLTVL.

This rearrangement joins TRBV29-1 to TRBJ1-1; 9 bases line up with TRBD1. CDR1 is SQVTM, CDR2 ANQGSEA, per germline. The CDR3 spans 11 residues. V gave up 8 bases and J gave up 6 bases; unmatched junction bases: 4. The CDR3 region is CSPGQGSEAFF. The DNA for the CDR3 is TGCAGCCCGGGACAGGGATCTGAAGCTTTCTTT.

The chain recombines TRBV2 with TRBJ2-1; 8 bases match TRBD2. CDR1 and CDR2 from the germline V gene are SNHLY and FYNNEI. The CDR3 is 15 residues long. V trimming: 7 bases; J trimming: 4 bases; junction bases outside the gene matches: 9. The CDR3 spells CASTPPGGPYNEQFF. CDR3 nucleotides: TGTGCCAGCACTCCCCCGGGGGGGCCATACAATGAGCAGTTCTTC.

The chain has TRBV7-6 and TRBJ2-3; 8 bases agree with TRBD2. The CDR3 sequence is 15 residues long. The J segment lost 2 bases and the V segment lost 5 bases, leaving 6 bases of the junction unmatched. Germline loops: CDR1 SGHVS, CDR2 FNYEAQ. The CDR3 DNA reads as TGTGCCAGCAGCCCTTTAGCGGGGACCACAGATACGCAGTATTTT. Translation: CASSPLAGTTDTQYF.